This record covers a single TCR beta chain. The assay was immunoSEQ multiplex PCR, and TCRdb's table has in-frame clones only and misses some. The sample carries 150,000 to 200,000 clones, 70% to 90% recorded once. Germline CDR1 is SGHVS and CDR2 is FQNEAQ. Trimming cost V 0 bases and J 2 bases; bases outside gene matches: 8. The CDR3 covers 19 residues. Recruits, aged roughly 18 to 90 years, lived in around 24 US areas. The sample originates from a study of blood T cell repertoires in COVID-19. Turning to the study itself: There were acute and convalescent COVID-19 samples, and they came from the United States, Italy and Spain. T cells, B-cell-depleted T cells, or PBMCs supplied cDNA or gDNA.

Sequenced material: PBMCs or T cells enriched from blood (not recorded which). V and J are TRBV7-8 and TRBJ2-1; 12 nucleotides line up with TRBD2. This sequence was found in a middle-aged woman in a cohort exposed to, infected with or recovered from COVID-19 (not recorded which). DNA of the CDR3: TGTGCCAGCAGCTTAGCAGTCGGGCTAGCGGGGGGGCCCTACAATGAGCAGTTCTTC. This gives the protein CASSLAVGLAGGPYNEQFF.